This entry concerns a single T cell receptor (beta chain). The sample belongs to a study of blood T cell repertoires in COVID-19. For the study at large: Material from acute and convalescent COVID-19 was sourced from the United States, Italy and Spain. The analysed material was cDNA or gDNA that came from T cells, B-cell-depleted T cells, or PBMCs.

Original handling: Amplification of reference gene primers was used by the study to estimate nucleated cell counts. Sequenced by immunoSEQ multiplex PCR; TCRdb stores in-frame clones only, minus some. The D gene and trimming were derived from the DNA, and the V and J assignments and clone size from that table. Seen here are 260,000 or so clones, roughly 82% observed once, and the top ten hold over 3.5%. Germline V gene data show CDR1 as MDHEN and CDR2 as SYDVKM. V was clipped by 5 bases and J by 4 bases; unmatched bases: 5. CDR3 length: 14 amino acids. The sample was peripheral blood. The genes are TRBV28 and TRBJ2-1; TRBD1 matches 7 bases. The source is a woman in her 70s with acute or convalescent COVID-19. The CDR3 DNA follows: TGTGCCAGCAGTCCAAACAGGGGTTACAATGAGCAGTTCTTC. This sequence encodes CASSPNRGYNEQFF. Full variable domain (rest looked up from reference TRBV28 and TRBJ2-1): DVKVTQSSRYLVKRTGEKVFLECVQDMDHENMFWYRQDPGLGLRLIYFSYDVKMKEKGDIPEGYSVSREKKERFSLILESASTNQTSMYLCASSPNRGYNEQFFGPGTRLTVL.